The source of this T cell receptor (beta chain) is a study of PD-1 blockade in classical Hodgkin lymphoma. General study points: The origin of the repertoire differences remains undefined, with disease activity or prior therapy as possible causes. Baseline TCR diversity was reportedly lower in newly diagnosed patients than healthy donors.

Of note for this clone: The antigen remains unidentified.

TCRdb keeps only in-frame clones here, not all; method: immunoSEQ multiplex PCR. The data show roughly 34,000 clones, 94% seen once. Time point specified: newly diagnosed, previously untreated cHL patient sample. The trim removed 1 base at V and 10 bases at J, leaving 7 bases unmatched. From germline, CDR1 is MGHRA and CDR2 YSYEKL. CDR3 length: 15 amino acids. Sequenced: peripheral blood mononuclear cells (PBMCs). V gene TRBV4-1 combines with J gene TRBJ2-1, with TRBD2 identical over 10 bases. The sequence came from a human donor with classical Hodgkin lymphoma. The CDR3 is CASSQVGLAGVEQFF. CDR3 DNA: TGCGCCAGCAGCCAAGTTGGGCTAGCGGGGGTCGAGCAGTTCTTC.